The 24 T cell receptor beta chains below were found in one sample sequenced in a study of blood T cells in healthy people across ages. Using a J-beta primer mix together with a sample-barcoded 5' primer, a second PCR was run for about 6 to 11 cycles. TCRdb re-called the 5' RACE reads with MiXCR, one entry per CDR3 protein. Of about 400,000 distinct CDR3 sequences listed, approximately 51% are singletons. Sequencing was performed on blood. All receptors derive from a man aged 55 to 70 in good health.

V usage is TRBV20-1 and J usage is TRBJ2-7; TRBD2 agrees at 13 bases. Germline trimming cut 1 base from V and 4 bases from J; bases unmatched to any gene: 1. Germline V gives CDR1 DFQATT, CDR2 SNEGSKA (reference sequence). CDR3 size: 14 residues. The CDR3 nucleotides are TGCAGTGCTAGAGGGACTAGCGGGGGATACGAGCAGTACTTC. Amino acid sequence: CSARGTSGGYEQYF.

This clonotype turned up a few times. The chain employs TRBV29-1 and TRBJ2-1, with 8 bases fitting TRBD2. The length of the CDR3 is 14 residues. The J segment lost 0 bases and the V segment lost 6 bases, leaving 4 bases of the junction unmatched. CDR1 and CDR2 from the germline V gene are SQVTM and ANQGSEA. This chain's CDR3 is CSVDSGNSYNEQFF. In DNA form, the CDR3 reads TGCAGCGTGGATAGCGGGAACTCCTACAATGAGCAGTTCTTC.

The chain has TRBV4-2 and TRBJ2-3, with D perhaps matching TRBD2 (6 bases). Trimming shortened V by 0 bases and J by 6 bases, and 16 bases separated the two germline ends. The CDR3 sequence is 16 residues long. Germline values: CDR1 LGHNA, CDR2 YNFKEQ. The CDR3 sequence is CASSQDTYEEGDTQYF. CDR3 in DNA: TGTGCCAGCAGCCAAGATACCTACGAGGAGGGCGATACGCAGTATTTT.

The chain joins TRBV20-1 to TRBJ2-1, with TRBD1 identical over 9 bases. CDR1 DFQATT and CDR2 SNEGSKA come from the germline V gene (reference sequence). The CDR3 is 13 residues long. J lost 6 bases, V lost 5 bases, and 5 bases had no gene match. CDR3 in DNA: TGCAGTGCTGTACAGGGGGCGCGCAATGAGCAGTTCTTC. Translation gives CSAVQGARNEQFF.

This clonotype occurred once. The chain couples TRBV3-1 to TRBJ2-5, with D perhaps TRBD2 (6 bases). The V gene lost 2 bases and the J gene lost 1 base, with 11 bases spanning the gap. Per the germline V gene, CDR1 is LGHDT and CDR2 is YNNKEL (reference sequence). This CDR3 contains 15 residues. CDR3 in amino acids: CASSQSSSAQETQYF. The CDR3 DNA follows: TGTGCCAGCAGCCAAAGTTCTAGCGCCCAAGAGACCCAGTACTTC.

The rearrangement links TRBV7-2 to TRBJ2-5; D is possibly TRBD1 or TRBD2 (5 bases each). Germline CDR1 is SGHTA and CDR2 is FQGNSA. V lost 5 bases and J lost 5, with 15 bases in between. This CDR3 comprises 14 residues. The CDR3 DNA follows: TGTGCCAGCAGCAGGACCGGGACGAGGGAGACCCAGTACTTC. Amino acids: CASSRTGTRETQYF. Full variable domain (rest looked up from reference TRBV7-2 and TRBJ2-5): GAGVSQSPSNKVTEKGKDVELRCDPISGHTALYWYRQSLGQGLEFLIYFQGNSAPDKSGLPSDRFSAERTGGSVSTLTIQRTQQEDSAVYLCASSRTGTRETQYFGPGTRLLVL.

V usage is TRBV12-3 or TRBV12-4 and J usage is TRBJ2-1, with D possibly being TRBD2 (6 bases). This CDR3 region has 12 residues. Trimming took 7 bases from V and 12 from J, leaving 16 bases between them. CDR3 coding DNA: TGTGCCAGCACCTTACGGGACTCGTGGCAGTTCTTC. Its translation is CASTLRDSWQFF.

The chain uses TRBV29-1 and TRBJ2-7; D is undetermined. This CDR3 region has 11 residues. CDR1 is SQVTM, CDR2 ANQGSEA, per germline. Trimming removed 3 bases at V and 2 bases at J, with 5 bases between. The DNA for the CDR3 is TGCAGCGTTGATACCGCCTACGAGCAGTACTTC. It encodes CSVDTAYEQYF.

About this clonotype itself: Germline is not matched at one junction end, which may reflect a read error. The chain has TRBV5-1 and TRBJ1-4; D perhaps matches TRBD1 (5 bases). Germline loops: CDR1 SGHRS, CDR2 YFSETQ. The CDR3 has 14 amino acids. The chain's CDR3 is CASSLEGLDEKVFF. The CDR3 region has the DNA TGCGCCAGCAGCTTGGAGGGGCTTGATGAAAAAGTGTTTTTT.

This chain joins TRBV7-9 and TRBJ2-1; D is uncertain. CDR1 is SEHNR, CDR2 FQNEAQ, per germline (reference sequence). The CDR3 runs 13 residues. The V and J ends lost 5 bases and 5 bases respectively, with 10 bases between them. The CDR3 bases are TGTGCCAGCAGCGTAGAGGCGGACAATGAGCAGTTCTTC. Protein: CASSVEADNEQFF.

The chain uses TRBV7-9 and TRBJ2-7; TRBD1 might be the D (6 bases). The CDR3 totals 15 residues. Germline V gene lookup returns CDR1 SEHNR and CDR2 FQNEAQ (reference sequence). V dropped 4 bases and J dropped 2 bases, with 15 bases sitting between them. The CDR3 DNA is TGTGCCAGCAGCTCGGCGACAGGCGCGGCCTACGAGCAGTACTTC. Translation gives CASSSATGAAYEQYF.

V and J are TRBV5-1 and TRBJ2-6; maybe TRBD2 (6 bases). The CDR3 contains 17 residues. Germline CDR1 and CDR2: SGHRS and YFSETQ. Trimming took 3 bases from V and 2 from J, leaving 15 bases between them. The CDR3 sequence is CASSWGVLLAGANVLTF. The CDR3 DNA is TGCGCCAGCAGCTGGGGGGTTCTCCTAGCTGGGGCCAACGTCCTGACTTTC.

The J gene is TRBJ2-4, the V gene TRBV20-1, with D unresolved. Germline V gene data show CDR1 as DFQATT and CDR2 as SNEGSKA (reference sequence). V gave up 0 bases and J gave up 8 bases, with 11 bases separating them. The CDR3 runs to 13 residues. DNA for the CDR3: TGCAGTGCTAGAGAGGTTAACCAAGACATTCAGTACTTC. Protein product: CSAREVNQDIQYF.

In its sample, this clonotype was seen a few times. This chain links TRBV12-3 or TRBV12-4 with TRBJ1-5; D uncertain. Trimming took off 1 base at V and 7 bases at J, with 5 bases between the two ends. The length of the CDR3 is 12 residues. As DNA, the CDR3 is TGTGCCAGCAGTTTAGGAGAACAGCCCCAGCATTTT. Its translation is CASSLGEQPQHF.

This clonotype showed up many times. The CDR3 loop is CATSLDGRQYF. DNA for the CDR3: TGTGCCACCAGCCTCGACGGGCGGCAGTACTTC. The chain is built from TRBV24-1 and TRBJ2-5, with no clear D. This CDR3 region has 11 residues. Germline CDR1 KGHDR, CDR2 SFDVKD. V was cut by 7 bases and J by 11 bases, with 13 bases left in between.

Worth noting for this clonotype: This may come from a read error, since a much larger clone is one base off. The chain joins TRBV5-1 to TRBJ2-7, with TRBD2 identical over 8 bases. Germline V gene sequence: CDR1 SGHRS, CDR2 YFSETQ. V lost 6 bases, J lost 9 bases, and 17 bases stayed unmatched. This CDR3 is built from 15 residues. The CDR3 sequence is CASKGIGRDKMGQYF. The CDR3 DNA reads as TGCGCCAGCAAGGGAATCGGGAGGGACAAGATGGGGCAGTACTTC. Full variable domain (remainder filled in from reference TRBV5-1 and TRBJ2-7): KAGVTQTPRYLIKTRGQQVTLSCSPISGHRSVSWYQQTPGQGLQFLFEYFSETQRNKGNFPGRFSGRQFSNSRSEMNVSTLELGDSALYLCASKGIGRDKMGQYFGPGTRLTVT.

This chain connects TRBV28 to TRBJ2-5; 15 nucleotides agree with TRBD2. Trimming at V came to 6 bases and at J to 11 bases, leaving 10 bases not matched to a gene. The CDR3 loop spans 15 amino acids. Germline lookup yields CDR1 MDHEN and CDR2 SYDVKM. CDR3 DNA sequence: TGTGCCAGCAGCTGGGGACTAGCGGGAGGTTACGGGCAGTACTTC. Translating gives CASSWGLAGGYGQYF.

The V and J genes are TRBV20-1 and TRBJ2-1, with 8 bases that match TRBD2. The J segment lost 3 bases and the V segment lost 6 bases, leaving 7 bases of the junction unmatched. The CDR3 covers 14 residues. Germline V lookup: CDR1 DFQATT, CDR2 SNEGSKA (reference sequence). CDR3 in DNA: TGCAGTGCCTCAGACGGGGGGGTCTACAATGAGCAGTTCTTC. Translating gives CSASDGGVYNEQFF.

Notes on this clonotype: One end of the junction varies from germline; a read error may be responsible. J is TRBJ2-1 and V is TRBV4-1; a weak D match, TRBD2 (5 bases). Germline V gene sequence: CDR1 MGHRA, CDR2 YSYEKL. CDR3 length: 12 amino acids. CDR3 loop: CASSQEGLAQFF. In nucleotides, the CDR3 is TGTGCCAGCAGCCAAGAAGGTCTAGCGCAGTTCTTC.

To note about this clonotype: This may arise from a read error, as a much more abundant clone is one base away. V is TRBV20-1 and J is TRBJ2-1; 8 nucleotides line up with TRBD2. Germline V lookup: CDR1 DFQATT, CDR2 SNEGSKA (reference sequence). The V segment lost 3 bases and the J segment 9 bases; nucleotides outside the gene matches: 10. This CDR3 has 14 amino acids. In DNA form, the CDR3 reads TGCAGTGCTAGGAAAGCGGGAGAGTTCGGTGAGCAGTTCTTC. This gives the protein CSARKAGEFGEQFF.

This clonotype turned up a few times. The J gene is TRBJ2-1, the V gene TRBV6-2 or TRBV6-3; 7 positions agree with TRBD2. The CDR3 is 15 amino acids. With 1 base clipped from V and 9 bases from J, the junction kept 9 bases outside the gene matches. CDR1 and CDR2 from the germline V gene are MNHEY and SVGEGT. The CDR3 DNA follows: TGTGCCAGCAGTTACTACGTTGGGGGGGAGGGTGAGCAGTTCTTC. Amino acid sequence: CASSYYVGGEGEQFF.

This clonotype was recorded only once. The rearrangement uses TRBV10-3 and TRBJ2-1; D may be TRBD2 (6 bases). V gave up 3 bases and J gave up 6 bases, with 12 bases separating them. Per germline, CDR1 ENHRY and CDR2 SYGVKD. CDR3 length: 14 residues. As DNA, the CDR3 is TGTGCCATCAGTGACCCGGGACTTCTCAATGAGCAGTTCTTC. It specifies CAISDPGLLNEQFF.

This clonotype was counted between two and nine times. V and J are TRBV3-1 and TRBJ1-2; maybe TRBD1 (5 bases). This CDR3 contains 14 residues. The germline V gene encodes CDR1 LGHDT and CDR2 YNNKEL (reference sequence). Trimming pared 0 bases from V and 4 bases from J, leaving 9 bases between. The CDR3 is CASSQESGTYGYTF. As DNA, the CDR3 is TGTGCCAGCAGCCAAGAATCAGGGACCTATGGCTACACCTTC.

A single count supports this clonotype. The gene calls are TRBV18 and TRBJ2-7; 9 bases are a match to TRBD1. Germline values: CDR1 KGHSH, CDR2 LQKENI. This CDR3 contains 15 residues. Trimming removed 1 base from V and 7 bases from J; junction bases left unmatched: 8. CDR3 in amino acids: CASSPRGTGTGEQYF. CDR3 DNA sequence: TGTGCCAGCTCACCACGAGGGACAGGGACAGGGGAGCAGTACTTC.